The TCR beta chain under discussion was sequenced for a study of technical replicates of blood from a handful of donors. Clones were sequenced by immunoSEQ multiplex PCR, and TCRdb holds only the in-frame ones, with some missing. The table has some 47,000 clones, about 93% seen once; the top ten hold under 4%. Germline CDR1 and CDR2: SGHTA and FQGNSA. The J segment lost 9 bases and the V segment lost 2 bases, leaving 8 bases of the junction unmatched. The CDR3 covers 15 residues. This chain joins TRBV7-2 and TRBJ1-5, with 9 bases aligning to TRBD1. Sequencing used PBMCs. The source is a human donor in good health. Some clones in this sample may be carry-over from other donors' samples. The CDR3 DNA sequence: TGTGCCAGCAGCTTACGGGGACAGGGAGGTTCGCCCCAGCATTTT. It encodes CASSLRGQGGSPQHF.